These 32 T cell receptor beta chains share one sample of origin, sequenced in a study of shared clonotypes between healthy human individuals. Using immunoSEQ multiplex PCR, the repertoire was profiled, and TCRdb retains in-frame clones only, with some absent. The data contain millions of clones, over 85% of them singletons. The sequencing input was naive CD4+ T cells sorted from blood. Subset denoted: CD45RA+ positively selected. Every receptor here comes from a man younger than 35 in good health.

On this clone itself: This specimen includes other DNA sequences encoding the same CDR3. The chain recombines TRBV5-4 with TRBJ2-1, with TRBD2 matching 13 bases. Per the germline V gene, CDR1 is SGHNT and CDR2 is YYREEE (reference sequence). J gave up 6 bases and V 4 bases, and 4 bases lay outside the gene matches. The length of the CDR3 is 15 residues. The CDR3 spells CASSLLAGGLNEQFF. The CDR3 DNA reads TGTGCCAGCAGCCTACTAGCGGGGGGGCTCAATGAGCAGTTCTTC.

Remarks on this clone: Additional DNA sequences in this sample encode the identical CDR3. The rearrangement joins TRBV5-1 to TRBJ1-1; a possible D gene is TRBD1 (5 bases). V lost 1 base to trimming and J lost 5 bases, with 15 bases between them. CDR3 size: 15 residues. The germline V gene encodes CDR1 SGHRS and CDR2 YFSETQ. CDR3 residues: CASSLSGQGNTEAFF. CDR3 nucleotide sequence: TGCGCCAGCAGCTTGAGCGGGCAGGGAAATACTGAAGCTTTCTTT.

This clone was recorded once. The chain recombines TRBV18 with TRBJ1-6, with D possibly matching TRBD1 (5 bases). The V gene's germline CDR1 is KGHSH and CDR2 LQKENI. The CDR3 runs 15 residues. The ends were cut back, 6 bases at V and 3 bases at J, with 12 bases in the middle. The CDR3 DNA reads TGTGCCAGCTCTCCAATAGGGGACTATAATTCACCCCTCCACTTT. Its translation: CASSPIGDYNSPLHF.

To note about this clone: Other DNA sequences in the same sample also yield this CDR3. V is TRBV7-2 and J is TRBJ1-1, with a weak D call TRBD1 (6 bases). The V end lost 1 base, the J end lost 4 bases, and 7 bases lay between the germline ends. CDR1 is SGHTA, CDR2 FQGNSA, per germline. There are 13 residues in the CDR3. The CDR3 is CASSLEGGTEAFF. CDR3 bases: TGTGCCAGCAGCTTAGAAGGGGGCACTGAAGCTTTCTTT.

The chain employs TRBV30 and TRBJ2-7, with D possibly being TRBD2 (6 bases). The CDR3 has 15 amino acids. Trimming pared 1 base from V and 0 bases from J, leaving 13 bases between. Germline V gene sequence: CDR1 GTSNPN, CDR2 SVGIG (reference sequence). This chain's CDR3 is CAWSDGGPSSYEQYF. In DNA form, the CDR3 reads TGTGCCTGGAGTGACGGAGGGCCCAGCTCCTACGAGCAGTACTTC.

The rearrangement uses TRBV5-1 and TRBJ1-1; the D gene is possibly TRBD1 (5 bases). This CDR3 spans 14 amino acids. V was cut by 6 bases and J by 2 bases, with 14 bases left in between. Germline CDR1 and CDR2: SGHRS and YFSETQ. CDR3 residues: CASTRQNPNTEAFF. The CDR3 coding sequence is TGCGCCAGCACCCGACAGAACCCCAACACTGAAGCTTTCTTT.

The chain carries TRBV7-9 and TRBJ2-3; D may correspond to TRBD1 or TRBD2 (5 bases each). V lost 3 bases, J lost 2 bases, and 24 bases lay in between. This CDR3 contains 19 residues. Per germline, CDR1 SEHNR and CDR2 FQNEAQ (reference sequence). CDR3 bases: TGTGCCAGCAGCTTCATCCCTCCAATACTAGAGGGGTTCACAGATACGCAGTATTTT. This sequence encodes CASSFIPPILEGFTDTQYF.

The chain couples TRBV6-6 to TRBJ1-5; D is undetermined. The germline V gene encodes CDR1 MNHNY and CDR2 SVGAGI (reference sequence). Trimming removed 5 bases at V and 6 bases at J, with 11 bases between. CDR3 length: 13 residues. The CDR3 protein is CASSKSPGQPQHF. CDR3 coding DNA: TGTGCCAGCAGTAAATCCCCCGGTCAGCCCCAGCATTTT.

V and J are TRBV29-1 and TRBJ1-1, with D perhaps matching TRBD1 (5 bases). Trimming removed 6 bases from V and 3 bases from J, with 23 bases in between. The CDR3 sequence is 16 residues long. The V gene's germline CDR1 is SQVTM and CDR2 ANQGSEA. This CDR3 is CSVGPRVRQGHTEAFF. Here the CDR3 DNA reads TGCAGCGTCGGCCCTAGGGTAAGGCAGGGACACACTGAAGCTTTCTTT.

The CDR3 DNA reads as TGTGCCAGCAGGGCGCCGGGACAGGGTTTGTGGGGGGAGTACTTC. Amino acids: CASRAPGQGLWGEYF. This sequence joins TRBV6-1 and TRBJ2-7; 9 bases align to TRBD1. Germline CDR1 is MNHNS and CDR2 is SASEGT. With V trimmed by 6 bases and J by 11 bases, 17 bases remained unmatched. This CDR3 has 15 amino acids.

The rearrangement uses TRBV5-1 and TRBJ2-6; 8 bases are shared with TRBD1. CDR1 SGHRS and CDR2 YFSETQ come from the germline V gene. The CDR3 spans 17 residues. The V gene end was trimmed by 4 bases and the J gene end by 1 base; junction bases not matched to a gene: 7. The CDR3 nucleotides are TGCGCCAGCAGCCCAAGGACAGGGATATCTGGGGCCAACGTCCTGACTTTC. Translating it yields CASSPRTGISGANVLTF.

CDR3 protein: CASRSGGGTDTQYF. CDR3 sequence (DNA): TGTGCCAGCAGGTCAGGGGGTGGCACAGATACGCAGTATTTT. The V and J genes are TRBV6-5 and TRBJ2-3; 7 bases match TRBD1. Germline V gene data show CDR1 as MNHEY and CDR2 as SVGAGI. This CDR3 spans 14 amino acids. The V segment lost 6 bases and the J segment 1 base; nucleotides outside the gene matches: 4.

The V and J genes are TRBV18 and TRBJ1-1; a weak D match, TRBD1 (6 bases). This CDR3 spans 12 amino acids. Germline assignment: CDR1 KGHSH and CDR2 LQKENI. V was clipped by 3 bases and J by 7 bases, with 9 bases between them. The CDR3 loop is CASSPGGIEAFF. CDR3 DNA sequence: TGTGCCAGCTCACCCGGGGGCATTGAAGCTTTCTTT.

CDR3 coding DNA: TGTGCCAGCAGAAGACAGGGTGATTCACCCCTCCACTTT. Amino acids: CASRRQGDSPLHF. This chain uses TRBV25-1 with TRBJ1-6, with 7 bases aligning to TRBD1. CDR1 and CDR2 from the germline V gene are MGHDK and SYGVNS. The CDR3 sequence is 13 residues long. V was pared by 6 bases and J by 8 bases, with 4 bases of the junction left unmatched. Together with reference TRBV25-1 and TRBJ1-6, the CDR3 gives the full variable domain: EADIYQTPRYLVIGTGKKITLECSQTMGHDKMYWYQQDPGMELHLIHYSYGVNSTEKGDLSSESTVSRIRTEHFPLTLESARPSHTSQYLCASRRQGDSPLHFGNGTRLTVT.

The J gene is TRBJ1-2, the V gene TRBV30, with 8 bases lining up with TRBD1. V was pared by 6 bases and J by 3 bases, with 9 bases of the junction left unmatched. This CDR3 comprises 14 residues. Germline CDR1 GTSNPN, CDR2 SVGIG (reference sequence). The chain's CDR3 is CACISQGAYYGYTF. CDR3 coding DNA: TGTGCCTGTATCTCCCAGGGGGCGTACTATGGCTACACCTTC.

The V and J genes are TRBV5-6 and TRBJ2-5; no clear D. The germline V and J ends were trimmed by 3 bases and 2 bases, with 20 bases remaining between them. The CDR3 has 17 amino acids. Germline-derived CDR1 and CDR2 are SGHDT and YYEEEE. CDR3 residues: CASSWPHAAASQETQYF. In DNA form, the CDR3 reads TGTGCCAGCAGCTGGCCTCACGCAGCTGCCTCACAAGAGACCCAGTACTTC.

The table lists this clone with a few counts. V usage is TRBV30 and J usage is TRBJ1-2; weak D call: TRBD1 (5 bases). Per germline, CDR1 GTSNPN and CDR2 SVGIG (reference sequence). V gave up 2 bases and J gave up 3 bases, with 7 bases separating them. This CDR3 has 12 amino acids. The CDR3 sequence: CAWSSRDYGYTF. As DNA, the CDR3 is TGTGCCTGGAGTAGCAGGGACTATGGCTACACCTTC.

The CDR3 nucleotides are TGTGCCAGCAGTTTAGGGGCCAGCGCGTACTTC. It translates to CASSLGASAYF. V is TRBV28 and J is TRBJ2-7, with D tentatively TRBD1 (5 bases). Germline loops: CDR1 MDHEN, CDR2 SYDVKM. CDR3 length: 11 amino acids. V was cut by 2 bases and J by 12 bases, with 11 bases left in between.

The chain recombines TRBV2 with TRBJ2-5; a possible D gene is TRBD2 (5 bases). This CDR3 is 13 amino acids long. Trimming removed 0 bases at V and 9 bases at J, with 11 bases between. Germline CDR1 is SNHLY and CDR2 is FYNNEI. This chain's CDR3 is CASSEAPLGAQYF. The CDR3 coding sequence is TGTGCCAGCAGTGAAGCACCCCTCGGGGCCCAGTACTTC.

In its sample, this clone was seen a few times. The V call is TRBV5-4, the J call TRBJ2-5, with 11 bases lining up with TRBD1. Germline CDR1 SGHNT, CDR2 YYREEE (reference sequence). V was pared by 1 base and J by 4 bases, with 6 bases of the junction left unmatched. This CDR3 is 16 amino acids long. Written as DNA, the CDR3 is TGTGCCAGCAGCTTGACCTCCGGGACAGGGGGAGAGACCCAGTACTTC. Its translation is CASSLTSGTGGETQYF.

This chain joins TRBV7-2 and TRBJ1-1, with unresolved D. Germline lookup yields CDR1 SGHTA and CDR2 FQGNSA. This CDR3 has 15 residues. Between the trimmed V and J ends, which lost 5 bases and 3 bases, there was a span of 16 bases. The CDR3, as DNA: TGTGCCAGCAGCCAGCGTCGAGAGGGCCACACTGAAGCTTTCTTT. Encoded protein: CASSQRREGHTEAFF.

The chain recombines TRBV30 with TRBJ1-4; D may be TRBD1 (5 bases). The V end lost 2 bases, the J end lost 8 bases, and 12 bases lay between the germline ends. The CDR3 length is 13 residues. Per the germline V gene, CDR1 is GTSNPN and CDR2 is SVGIG (reference sequence). CDR3 loop: CAWSIGGGEKLFF. CDR3 nucleotide sequence: TGTGCCTGGAGTATCGGGGGTGGGGAAAAACTGTTTTTT. Filled out from reference TRBV30 and TRBJ1-4, the complete variable domain reads SQTIHQWPATLVQPVGSPLSLECTVEGTSNPNLYWYRQAAGRGLQLLFYSVGIGQISSEVPQNLSASRPQDRQFILSSKKLLLSDSGFYLCAWSIGGGEKLFFGSGTQLSVL.

V usage is TRBV14 and J usage is TRBJ2-5, with 8 bases that match TRBD2. Germline lookup yields CDR1 SGHDN and CDR2 FVKESK. The CDR3 covers 16 residues. Trimming removed 4 bases from V and 2 bases from J; junction bases left unmatched: 9. In nucleotides, the CDR3 is TGTGCCAGCAGCCCTCTCGGCGGGGGGTGGCAAGAGACCCAGTACTTC. Amino acids: CASSPLGGGWQETQYF. Full variable domain (rest looked up from reference TRBV14 and TRBJ2-5): EAGVTQFPSHSVIEKGQTVTLRCDPISGHDNLYWYRRVMGKEIKFLLHFVKESKQDESGMPNNRFLAERTGGTYSTLKVQPAELEDSGVYFCASSPLGGGWQETQYFGPGTRLLVL.

As concerns this clone: This specimen includes other DNA sequences encoding the same CDR3. The rearrangement links TRBV6-5 to TRBJ2-5; no firm D call. CDR3 size: 11 residues. V dropped 6 bases and J dropped 4 bases, with 6 bases sitting between them. The V gene's germline CDR1 is MNHEY and CDR2 SVGAGI. This CDR3 reads CASSRGETQYF. CDR3 nucleotide sequence: TGTGCCAGCAGCCGAGGAGAGACCCAGTACTTC.

DNA for the CDR3: TGTGCCGGCGGGGGCCCTAACTATGGCTACACCTTC. This encodes CAGGGPNYGYTF. V and J are TRBV19 and TRBJ1-2; weak D call: TRBD1 (6 bases). This CDR3 comprises 12 residues. Trimming pared 11 bases from V and 0 bases from J, leaving 10 bases between. Germline V lookup: CDR1 LNHDA, CDR2 SQIVND (reference sequence).

The V gene is TRBV5-8, the J gene TRBJ2-5; TRBD2 might be the D (6 bases). There are 14 residues in the CDR3. V lost 4 bases and J 5 bases, leaving 15 bases between the germline ends. CDR1 and CDR2 from the germline V gene are SGHTS and YDEGEE. The CDR3 loop reads CASSLGLAGETQYF. The CDR3 nucleotides read TGTGCCAGCAGCCTGGGACTCGCCGGGGAGACCCAGTACTTC.

Of note for this clone: This specimen includes other DNA sequences encoding the same CDR3. The chain uses TRBV5-6 and TRBJ2-5; D is uncertain. CDR3 size: 13 residues. Germline values: CDR1 SGHDT, CDR2 YYEEEE. The V end lost 0 bases, the J end lost 5 bases, and 8 bases lay between the germline ends. The CDR3 sequence is CASSLAGVETQYF. The CDR3 bases are TGTGCCAGCAGCTTGGCTGGGGTCGAGACCCAGTACTTC.

In regard to this clone: The sample contains more than one DNA sequence encoding this CDR3. This rearrangement joins TRBV9 to TRBJ1-2; 7 positions match TRBD1. The CDR3 has 13 amino acids. V lost 0 bases and J lost 8; bases outside the gene matches: 4. CDR1 is SGDLS and CDR2 is YYNGEE in the germline V gene. The CDR3 DNA follows: TGTGCCAGCAGCGTAGACAGAGGGGGCGGCTACACCTTC. This sequence encodes CASSVDRGGGYTF.

In this sample, this clone turned up once. The chain links TRBV19 to TRBJ1-2; possibly TRBD1 for D (6 bases). Germline V gene lookup returns CDR1 LNHDA and CDR2 SQIVND (reference sequence). The CDR3 extends over 15 amino acids. V was cut by 7 bases and J by 5 bases, with 20 bases left in between. The CDR3 reads CASTFASGQGYGYTF. The CDR3 bases are TGTGCCAGTACTTTCGCCTCCGGGCAGGGGTATGGCTACACCTTC.

This clone showed up just once. The J gene is TRBJ2-2, the V gene TRBV7-2, with a weak D call TRBD1 (6 bases). CDR1 and CDR2 from the germline V gene are SGHTA and FQGNSA. The CDR3 contains 13 residues. The V end lost 5 bases, the J end lost 7 bases, and 11 bases lay between the germline ends. The CDR3 protein is CASSPGQNGELFF. Here the CDR3 DNA reads TGTGCCAGCAGCCCGGGACAAAACGGGGAGCTGTTTTTT.

This chain joins TRBV10-3 and TRBJ2-1; weak D call: TRBD2 (5 bases). This CDR3 is 14 amino acids long. Trimming cost V 9 bases and J 4 bases, with 16 bases left between them. Germline V gene lookup returns CDR1 ENHRY and CDR2 SYGVKD. CDR3 sequence: CAIQPATNYNEQFF. The DNA for the CDR3 is TGTGCCATTCAGCCGGCGACTAATTACAATGAGCAGTTCTTC.

This chain connects TRBV15 to TRBJ1-1, with D possibly TRBD1 on 6 matching bases. Per the germline V gene, CDR1 is LNHNV and CDR2 is YYDKDF (reference sequence). Trimming cost V 0 bases and J 0 bases, with 17 bases left between them. This CDR3 comprises 18 residues. CDR3 bases: TGTGCCACCAGCAGAGATGGGGGCAGCTCTCCCATGAACACTGAAGCTTTCTTT. Translated: CATSRDGGSSPMNTEAFF.